This entry concerns a single T cell receptor (beta chain). Its matching antigen is unknown. This specimen comes from a study of T cell responses to AZD1222 COVID-19 vaccine. Findings of the study overall: Nearly half of spike-specific TCRs reportedly go after variant regions that carry no mutations. Breadth and depth of Spike-specific TCRs rose after two AZD1222 doses. Most donors were white British, females outnumbered males, and clonal diversity was possibly underestimated. Only a handful of AZD1222 recipients were seropositive at baseline.

Germline-derived CDR1 and CDR2 are SEHNR and FQNEAQ (reference sequence). This CDR3 is 11 amino acids long. Trimming cost V 6 bases and J 5 bases, with 7 bases left between them. Sequenced by immunoSEQ multiplex PCR; TCRdb stores in-frame clones only, minus some. The sample lists roughly 120,000 clones, approximately 83% seen once, with roughly 3.9% in the top ten. The sample here was peripheral blood, taken on day 0 of MenACWY control vaccination. The TCR originated in an adult in good health. J is TRBJ2-5 and V is TRBV7-9; no firm D call. The CDR3 is CASRLGETQYF. In nucleotides, the CDR3 is TGTGCCAGCAGGCTAGGGGAGACCCAGTACTTC.